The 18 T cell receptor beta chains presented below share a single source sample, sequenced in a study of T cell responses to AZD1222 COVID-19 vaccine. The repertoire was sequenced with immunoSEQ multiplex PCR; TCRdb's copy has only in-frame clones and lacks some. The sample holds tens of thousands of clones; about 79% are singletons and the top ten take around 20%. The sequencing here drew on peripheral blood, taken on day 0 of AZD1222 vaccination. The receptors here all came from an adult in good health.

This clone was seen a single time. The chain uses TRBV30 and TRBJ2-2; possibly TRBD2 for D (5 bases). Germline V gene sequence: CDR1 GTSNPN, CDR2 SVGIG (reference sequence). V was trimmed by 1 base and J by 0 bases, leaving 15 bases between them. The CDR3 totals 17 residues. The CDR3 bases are TGTGCCTGGAGTGGCCCTGGGCTAGCTGCGAACACCGGGGAGCTGTTTTTT. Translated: CAWSGPGLAANTGELFF.

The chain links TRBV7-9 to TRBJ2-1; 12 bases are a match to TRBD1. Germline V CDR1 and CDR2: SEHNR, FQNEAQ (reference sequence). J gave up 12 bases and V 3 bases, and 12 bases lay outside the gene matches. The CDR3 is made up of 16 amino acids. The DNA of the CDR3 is TGTGCCAGCAGCTTCCTCCGGGACAGGGGGCGGGACGGGCAGTTCTTC. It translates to CASSFLRDRGRDGQFF.

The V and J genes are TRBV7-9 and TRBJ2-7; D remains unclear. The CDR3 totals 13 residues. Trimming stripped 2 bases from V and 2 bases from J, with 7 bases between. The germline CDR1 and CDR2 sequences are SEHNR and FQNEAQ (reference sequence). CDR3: CASSLTAAYEQYF. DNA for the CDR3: TGTGCCAGCAGCTTAACAGCTGCCTACGAGCAGTACTTC.

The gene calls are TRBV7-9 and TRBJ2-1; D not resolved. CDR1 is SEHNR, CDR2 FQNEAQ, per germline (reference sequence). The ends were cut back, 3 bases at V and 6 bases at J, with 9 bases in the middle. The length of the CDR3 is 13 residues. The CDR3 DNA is TGTGCCAGCAGCTTTGGACCCACCAATGAGCAGTTCTTC. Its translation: CASSFGPTNEQFF.

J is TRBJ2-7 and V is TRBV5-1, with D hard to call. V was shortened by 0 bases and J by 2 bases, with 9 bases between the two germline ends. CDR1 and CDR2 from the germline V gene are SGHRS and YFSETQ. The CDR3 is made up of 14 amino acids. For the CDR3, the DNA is TGCGCCAGCAGCTTGGGACGGATCACCTACGAGCAGTACTTC. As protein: CASSLGRITYEQYF.

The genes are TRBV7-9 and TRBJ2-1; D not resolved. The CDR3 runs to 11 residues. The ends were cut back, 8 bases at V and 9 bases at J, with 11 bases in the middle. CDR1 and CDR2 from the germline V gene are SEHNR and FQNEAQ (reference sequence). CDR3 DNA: TGTGCCAGCGGTCGGGTAGGTGAGCAGTTCTTC. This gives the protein CASGRVGEQFF.

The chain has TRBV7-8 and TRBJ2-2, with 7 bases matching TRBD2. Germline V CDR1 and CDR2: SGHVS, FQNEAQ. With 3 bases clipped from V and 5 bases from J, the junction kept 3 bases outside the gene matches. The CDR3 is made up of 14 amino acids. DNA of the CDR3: TGTGCCAGCAGCTTGAGACTAGCTACCGGGGAGCTGTTTTTT. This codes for CASSLRLATGELFF.

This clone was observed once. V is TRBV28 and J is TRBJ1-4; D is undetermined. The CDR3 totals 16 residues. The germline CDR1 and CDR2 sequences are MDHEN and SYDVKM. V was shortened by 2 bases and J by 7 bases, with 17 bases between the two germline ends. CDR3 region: CASSLGHSIIIEKLFF. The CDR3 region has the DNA TGTGCCAGCAGTTTAGGGCATAGTATAATAATTGAAAAACTGTTTTTT.

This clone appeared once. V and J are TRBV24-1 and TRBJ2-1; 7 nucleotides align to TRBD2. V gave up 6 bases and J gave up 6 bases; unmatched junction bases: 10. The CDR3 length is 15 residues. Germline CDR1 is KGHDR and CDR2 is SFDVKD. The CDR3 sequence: CATSRPSGVLNEQFF. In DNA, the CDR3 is TGTGCCACCAGTAGGCCTAGCGGAGTCCTCAATGAGCAGTTCTTC.

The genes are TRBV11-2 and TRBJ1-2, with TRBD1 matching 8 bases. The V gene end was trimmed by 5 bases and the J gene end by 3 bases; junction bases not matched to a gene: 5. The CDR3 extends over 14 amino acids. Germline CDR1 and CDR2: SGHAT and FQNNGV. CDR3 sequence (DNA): TGTGCCAGCAGCGTCGCAGGGGGCTACTATGGCTACACCTTC. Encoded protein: CASSVAGGYYGYTF. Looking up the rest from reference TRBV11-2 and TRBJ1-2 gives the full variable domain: EAGVAQSPRYKIIEKRQSVAFWCNPISGHATLYWYQQILGQGPKLLIQFQNNGVVDDSQLPKDRFSAERLKGVDSTLKIQPAKLEDSAVYLCASSVAGGYYGYTFGSGTRLTVV.

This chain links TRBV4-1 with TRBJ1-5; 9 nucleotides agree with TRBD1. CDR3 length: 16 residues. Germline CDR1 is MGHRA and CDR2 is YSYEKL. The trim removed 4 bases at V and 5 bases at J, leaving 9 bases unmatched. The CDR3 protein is CASSRKQGASDQPQHF. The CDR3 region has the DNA TGCGCCAGCAGCCGAAAACAGGGGGCGAGTGATCAGCCCCAGCATTTT.

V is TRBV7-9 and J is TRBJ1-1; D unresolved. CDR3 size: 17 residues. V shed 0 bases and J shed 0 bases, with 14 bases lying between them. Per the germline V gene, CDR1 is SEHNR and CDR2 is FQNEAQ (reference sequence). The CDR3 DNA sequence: TGTGCCAGCAGCTTAGCGAAATCGGTGTTCGTGAACACTGAAGCTTTCTTT. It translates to CASSLAKSVFVNTEAFF.

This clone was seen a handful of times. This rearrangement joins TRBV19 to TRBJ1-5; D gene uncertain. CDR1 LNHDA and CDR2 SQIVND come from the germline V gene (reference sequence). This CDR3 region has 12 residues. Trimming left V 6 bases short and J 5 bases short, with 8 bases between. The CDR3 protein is CASSDPHQPQHF. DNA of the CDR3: TGTGCCAGTAGCGACCCTCATCAGCCCCAGCATTTT.

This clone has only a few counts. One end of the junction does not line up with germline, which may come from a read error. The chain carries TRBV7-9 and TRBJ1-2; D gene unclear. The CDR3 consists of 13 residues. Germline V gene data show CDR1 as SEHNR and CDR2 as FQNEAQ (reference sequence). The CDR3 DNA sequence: TGTGCCAGCACCTTAGAAATCACCTATGGCTACACCTTC. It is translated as CASTLEITYGYTF.

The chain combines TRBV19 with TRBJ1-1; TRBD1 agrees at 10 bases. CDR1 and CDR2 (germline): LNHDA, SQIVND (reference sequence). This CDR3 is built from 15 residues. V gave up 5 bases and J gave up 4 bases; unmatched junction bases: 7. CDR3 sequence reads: CASSVGTGVGTEAFF. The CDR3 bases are TGTGCCAGTAGTGTCGGGACAGGGGTCGGCACTGAAGCTTTCTTT.

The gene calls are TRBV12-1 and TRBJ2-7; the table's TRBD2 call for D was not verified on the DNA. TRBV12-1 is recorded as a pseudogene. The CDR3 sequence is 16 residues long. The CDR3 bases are TGTGCCAGCAGCTTTGGACTAGCGGGGAGCTCCTACGAGCAGTACGTC. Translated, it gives CASSFGLAGSSYEQYV.

In DNA form, the CDR3 reads TGCGCCAGCAGCTTGGGGCAGTACAATGAGCAGTTCTTC. This gives the protein CASSLGQYNEQFF. The chain carries TRBV5-1 and TRBJ2-1; unclear D gene. The CDR3 is 13 amino acids. The germline CDR1 and CDR2 sequences are SGHRS and YFSETQ. Trimming shortened V by 0 bases and J by 4 bases, and 5 bases separated the two germline ends.

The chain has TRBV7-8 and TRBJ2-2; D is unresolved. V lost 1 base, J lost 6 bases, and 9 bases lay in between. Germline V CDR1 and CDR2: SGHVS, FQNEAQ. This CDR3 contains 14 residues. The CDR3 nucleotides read TGTGCCAGCAGCTTAGTTGGCGGACCCGGGGAGCTGTTTTTT. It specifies CASSLVGGPGELFF.